This T cell receptor (beta chain) was profiled in a study of T-cell reconstitution after alpha-beta-depleted transplantation in children. General study findings and limits: Approximately two months post-transplant, alpha-beta T cells reportedly originated from several hundred expanded graft clones. In some patients, recipient T cells and intrathymic progenitors surviving conditioning explained high day-60 diversity. By one year post-transplant, T-cell counts and diversity largely arose from T cells that were newly produced.

This sample's TCRbeta library carried unique molecular identifier barcodes. TCRdb called the PCR reads again in MiXCR, with one record for every CDR3 protein. Here the sample spans about 300,000 distinct CDR3 sequences, around 7.1% being singletons. The CDR3 sequence is 14 residues long. CDR1 is SGHDT and CDR2 is YYEEEE in the germline V gene. Trimming took 0 bases from V and 10 from J, leaving 11 bases between them. Comment on this clonotype: Its cognate antigen is unknown.

The TCR was taken from a female patient aged 2-10 years who had a stem cell transplant for Fanconi anemia, so the T cells may come from the graft donor. Material: peripheral blood, obtained 360 days after TCRalphabeta/CD19-depleted stem cell transplant. The rearrangement joins TRBV5-6 to TRBJ1-6; D not certain. The CDR3 DNA follows: TGTGCCAGCAGCTTGGGTGTTCCTCAGTCACCCCTCCACTTT. Protein sequence: CASSLGVPQSPLHF. The full variable domain, in which reference TRBV5-6 and TRBJ1-6 provide the parts outside the CDR3, is DAGVTQSPTHLIKTRGQQVTLRCSPKSGHDTVSWYQQALGQGPQFIFQYYEEEERQRGNFPDRFSGHQFPNYSSELNVNALLLGDSALYLCASSLGVPQSPLHFGNGTRLTVT.